This T cell receptor (beta chain) was sequenced in a study of blood T cell repertoires in COVID-19. Assay: immunoSEQ multiplex PCR; the TCRdb copy retains only in-frame clones and omits some. This table holds about 120,000 clones, more than 75% found once. V lost 2 bases to trimming and J lost 7 bases; unmatched junction nucleotides: 5. Germline values: CDR1 KGHDR, CDR2 SFDVKD. The CDR3 extends over 15 amino acids. V and J are TRBV24-1 and TRBJ1-4; the match to TRBD1 covers 8 bases. Sequences were obtained from peripheral blood. The TCR originated in a man between 60 and 70 years old with COVID-19, enrolled during active disease. The CDR3 loop reads CATSDSDREAEKLFF. CDR3 in DNA: TGTGCCACCAGTGATTCGGACAGGGAAGCTGAAAAACTGTTTTTT.